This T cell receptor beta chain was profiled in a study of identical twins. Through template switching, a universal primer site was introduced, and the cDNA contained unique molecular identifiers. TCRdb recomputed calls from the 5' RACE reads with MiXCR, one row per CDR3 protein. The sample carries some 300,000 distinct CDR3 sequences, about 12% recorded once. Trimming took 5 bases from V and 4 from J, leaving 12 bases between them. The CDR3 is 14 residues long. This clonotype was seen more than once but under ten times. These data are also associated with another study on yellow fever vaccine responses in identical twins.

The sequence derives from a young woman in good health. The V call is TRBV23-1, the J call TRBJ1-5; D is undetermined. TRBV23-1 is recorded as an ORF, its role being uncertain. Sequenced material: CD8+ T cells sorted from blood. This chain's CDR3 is CASSAQVGNQPQHF. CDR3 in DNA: TGCGCCAGCAGTGCGCAGGTTGGAAATCAGCCCCAGCATTTT.